This T cell receptor beta chain appears in the sequencing data of a study of PD-1 blockade in classical Hodgkin lymphoma. Each of the patients experienced relapse following autologous stem cell transplantation, and their brentuximab vedotin exposure differed. Relapsed/refractory classical Hodgkin lymphoma patients had complete, partial or progressive responses. Profiled with immunoSEQ multiplex PCR; TCRdb holds only in-frame clones, not every one. The sample carries about 41,000 clones, 76% recorded once. Specimen: peripheral blood mononuclear cells (PBMCs), collected at baseline. The sequence derives from a human donor with classical Hodgkin lymphoma.

The CDR3 region is CASSPRGGYEQYF. CDR3 DNA sequence: TGTGCCAGCAGCCCTCGGGGGGGCTACGAGCAGTACTTC. The chain couples TRBV6-4 to TRBJ2-7, with 8 bases lining up with TRBD2. J lost 3 bases, V lost 6 bases, and 4 bases had no gene match. The germline CDR1 and CDR2 sequences are MRHNA and SNTAGT. The CDR3 covers 13 residues.